The sequence of this T cell receptor (beta chain) was determined in a study of T cell responses to AZD1222 COVID-19 vaccine. Germline V lookup: CDR1 MNHEY, CDR2 SVGAGI. The CDR3 extends over 13 amino acids. V shed 6 bases and J shed 4 bases, with 10 bases lying between them. The protocol was immunoSEQ multiplex PCR, while the TCRdb copy is restricted to in-frame clones and leaves out a portion. The sample contains approximately 190,000 clones, more than 90% of which appear only once. Whole-study findings and limits: There were vaccine-associated CD4 TCRs across spike, dominant at 160-218 and 743-854. Clonal diversity may have been underestimated in mostly white British donors.

Of note for this clone: Its antigen is unidentified.

This TCR came from an adult who received the MenACWY meningococcal vaccine as a control. The specimen was peripheral blood, collected 28 days after the second dose of the MenACWY control vaccine. This chain connects TRBV6-5 to TRBJ1-5; tentative D call: TRBD1 (6 bases). Here the CDR3 reads CASRLQGNQPQHF. CDR3 sequence (DNA): TGTGCCAGCAGACTACAGGGAAATCAGCCCCAGCATTTT.